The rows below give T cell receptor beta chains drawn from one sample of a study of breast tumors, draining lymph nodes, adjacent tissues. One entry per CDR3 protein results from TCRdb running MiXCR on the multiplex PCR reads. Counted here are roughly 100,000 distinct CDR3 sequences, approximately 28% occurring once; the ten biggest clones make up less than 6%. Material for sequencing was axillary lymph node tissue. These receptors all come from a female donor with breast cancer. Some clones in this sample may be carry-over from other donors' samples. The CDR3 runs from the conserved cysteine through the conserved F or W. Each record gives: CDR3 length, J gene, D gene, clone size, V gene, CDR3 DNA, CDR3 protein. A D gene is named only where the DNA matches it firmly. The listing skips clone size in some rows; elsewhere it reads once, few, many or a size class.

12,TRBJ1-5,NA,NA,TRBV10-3,TGTGCCATCAGGGAGACAGGTTCCTACGAGCATTTT,CAIRETGSYEHF
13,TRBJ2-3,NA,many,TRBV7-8,TGTGCCAGCAGCTTATACAGTTCAGATACGCAGTATTTT,CASSLYSSDTQYF
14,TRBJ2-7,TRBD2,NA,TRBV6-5,TGTGCCAGCAGCCCGACTAGCGGGAGGGGCGAGCAGTACTTC,CASSPTSGRGEQYF
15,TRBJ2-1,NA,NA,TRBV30,TGTGCCTGGTCCCGGGACCTCAGCTCCTACAATGAGCAGTTCTTC,CAWSRDLSSYNEQFF
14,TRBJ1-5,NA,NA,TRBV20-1,TGCAGTGCTAGAAGAGGGCTAGAAAGTTCGCCCCAGCATTTT,CSARRGLESSPQHF
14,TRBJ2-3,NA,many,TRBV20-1,TGCAGTGCTAGTATGACGGGTTCCGGAGATACGCAGTATTTT,CSASMTGSGDTQYF
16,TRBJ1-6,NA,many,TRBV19,TGTGCCAGTAGTACTCCATTGAGCTCCTATAATTCACCCCTCCACTTT,CASSTPLSSYNSPLHF
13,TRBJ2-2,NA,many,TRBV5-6,TGTGCCAGCAGCTTCTTCAAGGGCGGGGAGCTGTTTTTT,CASSFFKGGELFF
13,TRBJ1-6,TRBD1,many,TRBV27,TGTGCCAGCAGGTTACAGGGGTATTCACCCCTCCACTTT,CASRLQGYSPLHF
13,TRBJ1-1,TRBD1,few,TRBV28,TGTGCCAGCAGGAATACAGGGGGAGCTGAAGCTTTCTTT,CASRNTGGAEAFF
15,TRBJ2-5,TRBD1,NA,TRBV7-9,TGTGCCAGCAGCGTGGGACAGCCCCTCCAAGAGACCCAGCACTTC,CASSVGQPLQETQHF
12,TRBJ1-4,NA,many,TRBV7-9,TGTGCCAGCAGCTTGGGCAGCTGGGTCCTGTTTTTT,CASSLGSWVLFF
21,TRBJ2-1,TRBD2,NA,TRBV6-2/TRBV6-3,TGTGCCAGCAGTTCGTTACACCCGGGACTAGCGGGGGGACTTTCTTACAATGAGCAGTTCTTC,CASSSLHPGLAGGLSYNEQFF
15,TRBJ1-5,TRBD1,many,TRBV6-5,TGTGCCAGCAGTGCACGAACAGGGGGGAATCAGCCCCGGCATTTT,CASSARTGGNQPRHF
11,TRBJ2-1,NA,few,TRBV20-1,TGCAGTGCTAGAGACAACAATGAGCAGTTCTTC,CSARDNNEQFF
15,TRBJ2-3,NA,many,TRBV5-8,TGTGCCAGCAGCTTGGAGCGCCCCACAGTCGATACGCAGTATTTT,CASSLERPTVDTQYF
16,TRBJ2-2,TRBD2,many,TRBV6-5,TGTGCCAGCAAGCGGGGGTTACGCTCGAACACCGGGGAGCTGTTTTTT,CASKRGLRSNTGELFF
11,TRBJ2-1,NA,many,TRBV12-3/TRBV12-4,TGTGCCAGCAGTTTCGGTGGGGCGCAGTTCTTC,CASSFGGAQFF
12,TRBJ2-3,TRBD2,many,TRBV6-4,TGTGCCAGCAGGGGGCCGGGAGGGACGCAGTATTTT,CASRGPGGTQYF
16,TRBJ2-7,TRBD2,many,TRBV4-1,TGCGCCAGCCGCCCCCCGGGGAAGCGGGGTTACTACGAGCAGTACTTC,CASRPPGKRGYYEQYF
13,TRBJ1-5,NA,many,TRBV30,TGTGCCTGGAGTGTGGATAGCAATCAGCCCCAGCATTTT,CAWSVDSNQPQHF
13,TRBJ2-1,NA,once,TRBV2,TGTGCCAGCGGGGGACGGGCCCACAATGAGCAGTTCTTC,CASGGRAHNEQFF
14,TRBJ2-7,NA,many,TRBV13,TGTGCCAGCAGCTCCCGTTCGGGAGCCTACGAGCAGTACTTC,CASSSRSGAYEQYF
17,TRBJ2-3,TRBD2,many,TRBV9,TGTGCCAGCAGCGTCCTCGGACTAGCGGGACCCACAGATACGCAGTATTTT,CASSVLGLAGPTDTQYF
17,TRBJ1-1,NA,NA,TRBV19,TGTGCCAGTAGCGCTTACTCCGGGAATTATCCGAACACTGAAGCTTTCTTT,CASSAYSGNYPNTEAFF
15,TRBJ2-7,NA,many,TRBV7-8,TGTGCCAGCAGCTTAGCGTACGGGACGTCCTACGAGCAGTACTTC,CASSLAYGTSYEQYF
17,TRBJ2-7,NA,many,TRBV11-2,TGTGCCAGCAGCTTAGATCGTTGGGGGAGGATTAAATACGAGCAGTACTTC,CASSLDRWGRIKYEQYF
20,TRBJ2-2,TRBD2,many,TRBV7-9,TGTGCCAGCAGCTTGGTCTGGGGACTAGCGGGAGGACTGAACACCGGGGAGCTGTTTTTT,CASSLVWGLAGGLNTGELFF
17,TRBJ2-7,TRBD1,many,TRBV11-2,TGTGCCAGCAGCTTACGCTCCGGGACAGAGAGCTCCTACGAGCAGTACTTC,CASSLRSGTESSYEQYF
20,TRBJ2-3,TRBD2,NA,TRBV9,TGTGCCAGCAGCCCAGGACCGAGCTTGGCCTTGCGGGGGGGCCCAGATACGCAGTATTTT,CASSPGPSLALRGGPDTQYF
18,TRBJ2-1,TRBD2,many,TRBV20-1,TGCAGTGCAGCGGGACTAGCGGCTCTCGTCCCCTTTTACAATGAGCAGTTCTTC,CSAAGLAALVPFYNEQFF
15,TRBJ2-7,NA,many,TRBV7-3,TGTGCCAGCAGCTTAACGTTAGGAGTGGGCTACGAGCAGTACTTC,CASSLTLGVGYEQYF
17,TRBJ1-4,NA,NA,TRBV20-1,TGCAGTGCTAGTAGGCAGGGTATTCAAAGGGCTAATGAAAAACTGTTTTTT,CSASRQGIQRANEKLFF
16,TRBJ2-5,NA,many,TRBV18,TGTGCCAGCTCACCTGATGAACAGCTGTACCAAGAGACCCAGTACTTC,CASSPDEQLYQETQYF
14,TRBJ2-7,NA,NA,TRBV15,TGTGCCACCAGCAGAGGGACCCGGAGTGACGAGCAGTACTTC,CATSRGTRSDEQYF
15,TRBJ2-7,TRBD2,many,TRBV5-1,TGCGCCAGCAGCTTACCTAGCGGGAGTAGCTACGAGCAGTACTTC,CASSLPSGSSYEQYF
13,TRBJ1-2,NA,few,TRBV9,TGTGCCAGCAGCGAGGGGACATCTCGCGGCTACACCTTC,CASSEGTSRGYTF
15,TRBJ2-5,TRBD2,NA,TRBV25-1,TGTGCCAGCAGTGAAGGTGGGACTAGCGAGGAGACCCAGTACTTC,CASSEGGTSEETQYF
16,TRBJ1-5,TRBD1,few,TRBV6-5,TGTGCCAGCAGTCCGGGGACAGGGGTCCTCAATCAGCCCCAGCATTTT,CASSPGTGVLNQPQHF
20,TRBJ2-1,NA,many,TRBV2,TGTGCCAGCAGTGACCCCCGGGCCCAGAATCCTTTCTTCTCCTACAATGAGCAGTTCTTC,CASSDPRAQNPFFSYNEQFF